Listed here are 20 T cell receptor beta chains from one sample, sequenced in a study. In TCRdb, the reads were re-called with MiXCR into one record per CDR3 protein. The sample holds 350 to 450 distinct CDR3 sequences, approximately 29% seen once. The sequencing input was CD8+ T cells (not recorded whether cultured). The receptors were sampled from a male donor.

By its share, this clonotype is large. This rearrangement joins TRBV18 to TRBJ2-7; TRBD1 or TRBD2 may be the D gene (5 bases each). Germline V gene lookup returns CDR1 KGHSH and CDR2 LQKENI. V was cut by 3 bases and J by 6 bases, with 12 bases left in between. This CDR3 is 13 amino acids long. The CDR3 DNA sequence: TGTGCCAGCTCACCCGTGGGGGTGGGCGAGCAGTACTTC. Translated: CASSPVGVGEQYF.

In regard to this clonotype: Sequence at one end of the junction differs from germline and may be a read error. The rearrangement joins TRBV19 to TRBJ2-3; D gene unclear. The CDR3 sequence is 13 residues long. The germline V gene encodes CDR1 LNHDA and CDR2 SQIVND (reference sequence). The CDR3 DNA follows: TGTGCCGGTAGTATAAGAAGTGCAGATACGCAGTATTTT. Encoded protein: CAGSIRSADTQYF.

This clonotype was found a few times. This may come from a read error, since a much larger clone is one base off. This chain connects TRBV25-1 to TRBJ1-3; no reliable D call. The CDR3 contains 13 residues. In germline, CDR1 is MGHDK, CDR2 SYGVNS. The CDR3 here is CASSDPAGNTTYF. The DNA for the CDR3 is TGTGCCAGCAGTGATCCAGCCGGAAACACCACATATTTT. The entire variable domain, with the rest obtained from reference TRBV25-1 and TRBJ1-3, is as follows: EADIYQTPRYLVIGTGKKITLECSQTMGHDKMYWYQQDPGMELHLIHYSYGVNSTEKGDLSSESTVSRIRTEHFPLTLESARPSHTSQYLCASSDPAGNTTYFGEGSWLTVV.

The V and J genes are TRBV19 and TRBJ1-3, with D unresolved. The ends were cut back, 4 bases at V and 1 base at J, with 5 bases in the middle. Germline assignment: CDR1 LNHDA and CDR2 SQIVND (reference sequence). There are 13 residues in the CDR3. The CDR3: CASSTRSGNTIYF. For the CDR3, the DNA is TGTGCCAGTAGTACCAGGTCTGGAAACACCATATATTTT.

Notes on this clonotype: A much larger clone differs from this one at a single base, so this may be a read error. V and J are TRBV19 and TRBJ2-7; no clear D gene. CDR1 and CDR2 from the germline V gene are LNHDA and SQIVND (reference sequence). The CDR3 runs 13 residues. This CDR3 is CASSTRAAYEQCF. The CDR3 bases are TGTGCCAGTAGTACTCGGGCTGCCTACGAGCAGTGCTTC.

By share of the sample, this clonotype is large (0.1 to 1%). The rearrangement joins TRBV24-1 to TRBJ2-1; 8 nucleotides match TRBD2. With 2 bases clipped from V and 2 bases from J, the junction kept 1 base outside the gene matches. The CDR3 runs 15 residues. CDR1 is KGHDR and CDR2 is SFDVKD in the germline V gene. In nucleotides, the CDR3 is TGTGCCACCAGTGATTCTAGCGGGCCCTACAATGAGCAGTTCTTC. It codes for CATSDSSGPYNEQFF.

This sequence joins TRBV20-1 and TRBJ1-4; TRBD1 might be the D (5 bases). Germline V gene lookup returns CDR1 DFQATT and CDR2 SNEGSKA (reference sequence). The CDR3 is 16 residues long. Trimming removed 0 bases at V and 0 bases at J, with 11 bases between. CDR3 in amino acids: CSARDDRGATNEKLFF. The CDR3 DNA sequence: TGCAGTGCTAGAGATGATCGAGGGGCAACTAATGAAAAACTGTTTTTT.

By frequency in the sample, this clonotype is medium-sized. The CDR3 reads CASSTLSTDTQYF. As DNA, the CDR3 is TGTGCCAGTAGTACTTTGAGCACAGATACGCAGTATTTT. The rearrangement joins TRBV19 to TRBJ2-3; D unresolved. The CDR3 is 13 amino acids. Trimming removed 4 bases at V and 0 bases at J, with 5 bases between. Germline loops: CDR1 LNHDA, CDR2 SQIVND (reference sequence).

This clonotype was seen just once. Since a much larger clone is just one base distant, this may be a read error. This chain links TRBV19 with TRBJ2-7; D unclear. V gave up 4 bases and J gave up 2 bases, with 9 bases separating them. The CDR3 runs to 13 residues. Germline V CDR1 and CDR2: LNHDA, SQIVND (reference sequence). The CDR3 protein is CASSTLAAYEQYF. The CDR3 DNA sequence: TGTGCCAGTAGTACTCTGGCTGCCTACGAGCAGTACTTC. The full variable domain, rest sourced from reference TRBV19 and TRBJ2-7, is DGGITQSPKYLFRKEGQNVTLSCEQNLNHDAMYWYRQDPGQGLRLIYYSQIVNDFQKGDIAEGYSVSREKKESFPLTVTSAQKNPTAFYLCASSTLAAYEQYFGPGTRLTVT.

The chain joins TRBV19 to TRBJ2-2; D unclear. V lost 3 bases and J 7 bases, leaving 9 bases between the germline ends. CDR3 size: 13 residues. From germline, CDR1 is LNHDA and CDR2 SQIVND (reference sequence). Here the CDR3 reads CASSIKSGGELFF. The CDR3 DNA reads as TGTGCCAGTAGTATCAAGTCCGGCGGGGAGCTGTTTTTT. Supplemented by reference TRBV19 and TRBJ2-2, the full variable domain reads DGGITQSPKYLFRKEGQNVTLSCEQNLNHDAMYWYRQDPGQGLRLIYYSQIVNDFQKGDIAEGYSVSREKKESFPLTVTSAQKNPTAFYLCASSIKSGGELFFGEGSRLTVL.

This clonotype counts as medium-sized. The genes are TRBV7-9 and TRBJ2-1, with D maybe TRBD2 (6 bases). The germline gives CDR1 SEHNR, CDR2 FQNEAQ (reference sequence). V was pared by 8 bases and J by 6 bases, with 11 bases between. CDR3 size: 12 residues. CDR3 nucleotides: TGTGCCAGCTCGGAGGGGACCAATGAGCAGTTCTTC. Its protein is CASSEGTNEQFF. Variable domain in full (rest from reference TRBV7-9 and TRBJ2-1): DTGVSQNPRHKITKRGQNVTFRCDPISEHNRLYWYRQTLGQGPEFLTYFQNEAQLEKSRLLSDRFSAERPKGSFSTLEIQRTEQGDSAMYLCASSEGTNEQFFGPGTRLTVL.

In this sample, this clonotype is medium-sized (0.01 to 0.1%). The chain joins TRBV29-1 to TRBJ2-7; D tentatively reads TRBD1 or TRBD2 (5 bases each). Trimming stripped 5 bases from V and 1 base from J, with 15 bases between. CDR1 SQVTM and CDR2 ANQGSEA come from the germline V gene. The CDR3 contains 14 residues. CDR3 protein: CSVLGRRVSYEQYF. The CDR3, as DNA: TGCAGCGTTTTGGGACGCCGGGTTTCCTACGAGCAGTACTTC.

This clonotype was counted between two and nine times. At one of its ends the junction is not consistent with the germline gene, which may arise from a read error. This sequence joins TRBV19 and TRBJ2-7; D is undetermined. The CDR3 totals 13 residues. CDR1 is LNHDA and CDR2 is SQIVND in the germline V gene (reference sequence). The CDR3 loop reads CASSIRSAYGQYF. CDR3 in DNA: TGTGCCAGTAGTATTCGATCGGCCTACGGGCAGTACTTC.

By share of the sample, this clonotype is medium-sized. The V call is TRBV29-1, the J call TRBJ1-2; D gene ambiguous. The V end was cut by 4 bases, the J end by 4 bases, with 7 bases between. CDR1 SQVTM and CDR2 ANQGSEA come from the germline V gene. The CDR3 contains 11 residues. The CDR3 DNA sequence: TGCAGCGTTGGGAGCATCTATGGCTACACCTTC. Its translation is CSVGSIYGYTF.

The gene calls are TRBV19 and TRBJ1-3; D call uncertain. CDR3 length equals 13 residues. Trimming shortened V by 5 bases and J by 1 base, and 6 bases separated the two germline ends. Germline CDR1 and CDR2: LNHDA and SQIVND (reference sequence). This CDR3 is CASSARSGNTIYF. The CDR3 nucleotides are TGTGCCAGTAGTGCCAGGTCTGGAAACACCATATATTTT.

In this sample, this clonotype turned up a few times. V gene TRBV19 combines with J gene TRBJ2-1; no clear D. V was cut by 3 bases and J by 1 base, with 10 bases left in between. Germline V gene lookup returns CDR1 LNHDA and CDR2 SQIVND (reference sequence). The CDR3 totals 15 residues. CDR3 in DNA: TGTGCCAGTAGTATCTACAGTGGATCCTACAATGAGCAGTTCTTC. It encodes CASSIYSGSYNEQFF.

This clonotype has more than one count but fewer than ten. The gene calls are TRBV7-2 and TRBJ2-7; 8 bases agree with TRBD2. Germline assignment: CDR1 SGHTA and CDR2 FQGNSA. Trimming cost V 1 base and J 0 bases; bases outside gene matches: 14. This CDR3 is built from 19 residues. The CDR3 nucleotides are TGTGCCAGCAGCTTAGAGCGGTTAGCGGGGCCCGACGGCTCCTACGAGCAGTACTTC. Residues: CASSLERLAGPDGSYEQYF.

This clonotype was recorded once. A junction boundary mismatches the germline segment, possibly from a read error. This chain uses TRBV19 with TRBJ1-2; weak D call: TRBD1 (6 bases). The CDR3 runs to 12 residues. Per germline, CDR1 LNHDA and CDR2 SQIVND (reference sequence). The CDR3 coding sequence is TGTGCCGGTAGCCAGGGGAGCTATGGCTACACCTTC. Translation gives CAGSQGSYGYTF.

About this clonotype itself: A much larger clone differs by one base, so this may be a read error. The chain is built from TRBV19 and TRBJ1-6; D remains ambiguous. The CDR3 totals 13 residues. Germline assignment: CDR1 LNHDA and CDR2 SQIVND (reference sequence). Here the CDR3 reads CASSMRSSSPIHF. The DNA of the CDR3 is TGTGCCAGTAGTATGCGCAGTTCCTCACCCATCCACTTT.

For this clonotype: A much more abundant neighbour one base away suggests this may be a read error. The rearrangement links TRBV19 to TRBJ2-7; no clear D. The CDR3 length is 13 residues. Looked up from germline, CDR1 is LNHDA and CDR2 is SQIVND (reference sequence). V shed 10 bases and J shed 0 bases, with 13 bases lying between them. The CDR3 region is CATGVRSSYEQYF. CDR3 DNA sequence: TGTGCCACTGGCGTTCGGAGCTCCTACGAGCAGTACTTC.